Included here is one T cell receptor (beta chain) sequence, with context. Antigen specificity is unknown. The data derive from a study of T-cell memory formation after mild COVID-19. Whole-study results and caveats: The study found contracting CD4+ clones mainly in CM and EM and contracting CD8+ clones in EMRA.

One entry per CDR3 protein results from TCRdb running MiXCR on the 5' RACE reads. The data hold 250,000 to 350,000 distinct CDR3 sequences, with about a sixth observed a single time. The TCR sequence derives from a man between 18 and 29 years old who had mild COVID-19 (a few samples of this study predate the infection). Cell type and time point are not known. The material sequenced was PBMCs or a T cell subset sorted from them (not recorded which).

CDR3 sequence (DNA): TGTGCCAGCAGCCGTGGGACTAGCGGGAACACCGGGGAGCTGTTTTTT. Its protein is CASSRGTSGNTGELFF. The rearrangement joins TRBV7-9 to TRBJ2-2, with TRBD2 matching 11 bases. With V trimmed by 5 bases and J by 1 base, 3 bases remained unmatched. Germline V gene data show CDR1 as SEHNR and CDR2 as FQNEAQ (reference sequence). CDR3 length equals 16 residues.